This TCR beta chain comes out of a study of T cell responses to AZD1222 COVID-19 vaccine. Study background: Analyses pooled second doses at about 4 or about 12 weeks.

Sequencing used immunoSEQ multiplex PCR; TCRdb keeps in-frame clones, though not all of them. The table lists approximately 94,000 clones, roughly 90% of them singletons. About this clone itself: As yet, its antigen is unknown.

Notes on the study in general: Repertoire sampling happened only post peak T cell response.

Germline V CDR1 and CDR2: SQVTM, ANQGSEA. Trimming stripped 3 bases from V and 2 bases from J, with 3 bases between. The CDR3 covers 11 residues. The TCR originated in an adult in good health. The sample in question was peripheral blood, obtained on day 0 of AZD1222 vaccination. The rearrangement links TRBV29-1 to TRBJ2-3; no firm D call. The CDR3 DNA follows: TGCAGCGTTGAGACCACAGATACGCAGTATTTT. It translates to CSVETTDTQYF.